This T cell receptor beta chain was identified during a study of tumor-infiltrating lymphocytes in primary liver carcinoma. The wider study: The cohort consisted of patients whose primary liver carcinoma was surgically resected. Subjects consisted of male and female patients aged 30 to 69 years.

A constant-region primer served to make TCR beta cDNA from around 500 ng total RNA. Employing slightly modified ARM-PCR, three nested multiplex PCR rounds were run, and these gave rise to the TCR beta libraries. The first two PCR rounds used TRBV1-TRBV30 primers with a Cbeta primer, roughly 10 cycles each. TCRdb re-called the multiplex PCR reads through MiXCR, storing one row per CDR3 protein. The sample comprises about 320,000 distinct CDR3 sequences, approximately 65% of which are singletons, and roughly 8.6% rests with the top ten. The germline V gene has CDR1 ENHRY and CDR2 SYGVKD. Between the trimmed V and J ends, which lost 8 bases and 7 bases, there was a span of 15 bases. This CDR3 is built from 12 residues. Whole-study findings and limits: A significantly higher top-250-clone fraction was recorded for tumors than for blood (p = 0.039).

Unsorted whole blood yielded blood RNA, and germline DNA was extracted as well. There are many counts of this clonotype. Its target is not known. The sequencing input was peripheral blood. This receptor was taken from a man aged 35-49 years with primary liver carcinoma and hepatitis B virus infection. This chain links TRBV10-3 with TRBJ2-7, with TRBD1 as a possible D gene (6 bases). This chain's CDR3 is CAIGQREREQYF. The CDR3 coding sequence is TGTGCCATCGGACAGAGGGAGAGGGAGCAGTACTTC.